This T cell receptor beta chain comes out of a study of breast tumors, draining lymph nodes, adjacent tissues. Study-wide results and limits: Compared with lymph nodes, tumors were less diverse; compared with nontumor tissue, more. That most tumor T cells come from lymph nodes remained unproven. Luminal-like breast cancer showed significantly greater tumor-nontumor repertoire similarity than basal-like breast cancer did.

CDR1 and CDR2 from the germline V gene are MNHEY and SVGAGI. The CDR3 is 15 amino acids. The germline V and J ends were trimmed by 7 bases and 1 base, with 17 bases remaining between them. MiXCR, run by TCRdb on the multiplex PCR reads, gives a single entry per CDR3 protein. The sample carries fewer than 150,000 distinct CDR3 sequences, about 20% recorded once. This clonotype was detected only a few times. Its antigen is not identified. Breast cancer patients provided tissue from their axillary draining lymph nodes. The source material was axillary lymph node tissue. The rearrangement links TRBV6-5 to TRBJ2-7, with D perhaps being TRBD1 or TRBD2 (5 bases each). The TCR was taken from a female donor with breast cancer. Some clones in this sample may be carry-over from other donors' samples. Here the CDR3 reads CASTYYRDGSYEQYF. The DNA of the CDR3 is TGTGCCAGCACCTACTACCGGGACGGATCCTACGAGCAGTACTTC.